The 17 T cell receptor beta chains given below trace back to one sample, sequenced in a study of blood T cells in healthy people across ages. Sample-barcoded 5' priming and a J-beta primer mix drove a second PCR of about 6 to 12 cycles. From the 5' RACE reads, TCRdb called clonotypes with MiXCR, one entry per CDR3 protein. The data show roughly 1.9 million distinct CDR3 sequences, approximately 40% seen once. The sequenced sample consisted of blood. Every receptor here comes from a human donor in good health.

The chain is built from TRBV29-1 and TRBJ2-1, with 8 nucleotides matching TRBD2. Looked up from germline, CDR1 is SQVTM and CDR2 is ANQGSEA. V dropped 4 bases and J dropped 7; count of bases not matched to a gene: 6. This CDR3 has 13 amino acids. The CDR3 sequence: CSVGPGGGNEQFF. CDR3 in DNA: TGCAGCGTTGGTCCCGGGGGGGGGAATGAGCAGTTCTTC.

The chain is built from TRBV20-1 and TRBJ2-1; TRBD2 might be the D (5 bases). V was pared by 6 bases and J by 7 bases, with 28 bases between. The germline V gene encodes CDR1 DFQATT and CDR2 SNEGSKA (reference sequence). The CDR3 is 17 residues long. The CDR3 spells CSAPAREGIRGLNEQFF. The CDR3 DNA is TGCAGTGCCCCCGCCCGCGAGGGCATTCGTGGTTTGAATGAGCAGTTCTTC.

V gene TRBV30 combines with J gene TRBJ2-3; 9 positions match TRBD2. Germline V gives CDR1 GTSNPN, CDR2 SVGIG (reference sequence). The CDR3 is made up of 13 amino acids. The V segment lost 5 bases and the J segment 3 bases; nucleotides outside the gene matches: 3. The DNA for the CDR3 is TGTGCCTGGTTTAGCGGGGGAACAGATACGCAGTATTTT. Translation gives CAWFSGGTDTQYF.

This clonotype turned up a few times. The rearrangement joins TRBV7-2 to TRBJ2-1, with D uncertain. This CDR3 is built from 13 residues. CDR1 is SGHTA and CDR2 is FQGNSA in the germline V gene. Deletions cut 8 bases from V and 9 bases from J, with 17 bases between. CDR3 coding DNA: TGTGCCAGCTCCTCAAATAGGTATGGTGAGCAGTTCTTC. Its translation: CASSSNRYGEQFF.

CDR3: CASSIYEGRKEKLFF. In DNA, the CDR3 is TGTGCCAGCAGCATATACGAAGGCAGGAAGGAAAAACTGTTTTTT. The chain has TRBV12-3 or TRBV12-4 and TRBJ1-4; D is undetermined. The CDR3 contains 15 residues. Trimming removed 6 bases from V and 8 bases from J, with 19 bases in between.

This clonotype was seen a few times. The J gene is TRBJ2-6, the V gene TRBV28, with D possibly TRBD1 on 5 matching bases. The germline gives CDR1 MDHEN, CDR2 SYDVKM. V lost 5 bases and J 2 bases, leaving 10 bases between the germline ends. This CDR3 is built from 15 residues. CDR3 in DNA: TGTGCCAGCAGTACGACAGCCCCTGGGGCCAACGTCCTGACTTTC. Residues: CASSTTAPGANVLTF. The complete variable domain, with remaining parts taken from reference TRBV28 and TRBJ2-6, reads DVKVTQSSRYLVKRTGEKVFLECVQDMDHENMFWYRQDPGLGLRLIYFSYDVKMKEKGDIPEGYSVSREKKERFSLILESASTNQTSMYLCASSTTAPGANVLTFGAGSRLTVL.

The J gene is TRBJ1-2, the V gene TRBV28, with D perhaps matching TRBD1 (5 bases). The CDR3 length is 13 residues. CDR1 and CDR2 (germline): MDHEN, SYDVKM. V lost 8 bases and J lost 5, with 15 bases in between. The CDR3 coding sequence is TGTGCCAGCGCCTTGGGGGGAGCTTATGGCTACACCTTC. This sequence encodes CASALGGAYGYTF.

This chain links TRBV7-9 with TRBJ2-1; 7 bases fit TRBD2. The germline gives CDR1 SEHNR, CDR2 FQNEAQ (reference sequence). V lost 0 bases and J lost 13; bases outside the gene matches: 6. The CDR3 is 13 residues long. CDR3 DNA sequence: TGTGCCAGCAGCTTAGCCGGGGGGACCCATCAGTTCTTC. It is translated as CASSLAGGTHQFF.

The V gene is TRBV7-2, the J gene TRBJ2-3; 11 nucleotides line up with TRBD2. The CDR3 contains 18 residues. V lost 0 bases and J lost 0; bases outside the gene matches: 5. In germline, CDR1 is SGHTA, CDR2 FQGNSA. The CDR3 spells CASSLALTSGVSTDTQYF. Here the CDR3 DNA reads TGTGCCAGCAGCTTAGCACTGACTAGCGGGGTCAGCACAGATACGCAGTATTTT.

This chain connects TRBV6-5 to TRBJ2-5; perhaps TRBD2 as D (5 bases). CDR1 is MNHEY, CDR2 SVGAGI, per germline. Trimming took off 6 bases at V and 4 bases at J, with 15 bases between the two ends. CDR3 length: 14 residues. The DNA of the CDR3 is TGTGCCAGCAGGATCCCCGGGGTTCGAGAGACCCAGTACTTC. Its protein is CASRIPGVRETQYF.

This clonotype has only one observation. The V gene is TRBV11-2, the J gene TRBJ2-4, with 8 positions matching TRBD2. The DNA end is a closer match to TRBJ2-5, so the J assignment may be wrong. This CDR3 is built from 16 residues. The germline gives CDR1 SGHAT, CDR2 FQNNGV. This CDR3 is CASSSAVTSAVETQYF. DNA of the CDR3: TGTGCCAGCAGCTCCGCCGTGACTAGCGCAGTAGAGACCCAGTACTTC.

A few counts support this clonotype. This chain connects TRBV12-3 or TRBV12-4 to TRBJ2-1; the match to TRBD1 covers 8 bases. The CDR3 length is 15 residues. The J segment lost 6 bases and the V segment lost 3 bases, leaving 7 bases of the junction unmatched. The CDR3 sequence: CASSFVTGGSNEQFF. CDR3 nucleotides: TGTGCCAGCAGTTTTGTCACAGGGGGATCCAATGAGCAGTTCTTC.

This sequence joins TRBV27 and TRBJ2-1; D could derive from TRBD1 or TRBD2 (5 bases each). Per germline, CDR1 MNHEY and CDR2 SMNVEV (reference sequence). V was shortened by 3 bases and J by 10 bases, with 16 bases between the two germline ends. This CDR3 is 14 amino acids long. CDR3 loop: CASSFQMGVYEQFF. Written as DNA, the CDR3 is TGTGCCAGCAGTTTTCAAATGGGGGTCTACGAGCAGTTCTTC.

V is TRBV7-2 and J is TRBJ1-4; 7 positions match TRBD1. The germline V gene has CDR1 SGHTA and CDR2 FQGNSA. This CDR3 is built from 15 residues. V lost 5 bases to trimming and J lost 8 bases; unmatched junction nucleotides: 11. CDR3 region: CASSLIRGTEEKLFF. The DNA for the CDR3 is TGTGCCAGCAGCCTAATTCGGGGGACAGAAGAAAAACTGTTTTTT.

This chain joins TRBV7-2 and TRBJ1-5; no clear D. CDR1 and CDR2 (germline): SGHTA, FQGNSA. V lost 6 bases to trimming and J lost 0 bases, with 15 bases between them. This CDR3 has 16 amino acids. The CDR3 DNA reads TGTGCCAGCAGTAAGGAGACGGTTCTTAGCAATCAGCCCCAGCATTTT. Its protein product is CASSKETVLSNQPQHF.

J is TRBJ1-3 and V is TRBV29-1; 7 positions match TRBD1. The J segment lost 1 base and the V segment lost 7 bases, leaving 4 bases of the junction unmatched. The CDR3 is 13 amino acids. The germline CDR1 and CDR2 sequences are SQVTM and ANQGSEA. Here the CDR3 DNA reads TGCAGCGCATCGACAGGGTCTGGAAACACCATATATTTT. It yields the protein CSASTGSGNTIYF.

The gene calls are TRBV4-3 and TRBJ2-3; unclear D gene. The germline gives CDR1 LGHNA, CDR2 YSLEER. The germline V and J ends were trimmed by 0 bases and 2 bases, with 9 bases remaining between them. The CDR3 runs 15 residues. The CDR3 region has the DNA TGCGCCAGCAGCCAAGAGGGATACAACACAGATACGCAGTATTTT. Translation gives CASSQEGYNTDTQYF.